This T cell receptor (beta chain) comes out of a study of monozygotic twins with inflammatory bowel disease. Study-level points and caveats: Healthy co-twins, by inverse Simpson, had higher TCRbeta diversity than their siblings with IBD.

TCRdb reprocessed the 5' RACE reads and reports one entry per CDR3 protein, with no DNA. This table lists 350,000 to 550,000 distinct CDR3 sequences. As to this clonotype: Its antigen is unknown.

The material sequenced was blood. The TCR comes from a human donor with ulcerative colitis or Crohn's disease, or a healthy co-twin of an affected twin (not recorded which).

CDR3 sequence: CATSRAGTPGELFF. The rearrangement uses TRBV15 and TRBJ2-2. This CDR3 spans 14 amino acids. Germline loops: CDR1 LNHNV, CDR2 YYDKDF (reference sequence).